This T cell receptor beta chain was captured in a study of OX40 agonist ivuxolimab in advanced cancers. In the study overall: Dose-escalation patients were diagnosed with hepatocellular carcinoma, melanoma, renal cell cancer or head and neck cancer. One hepatocellular carcinoma and a couple of cutaneous melanoma patients partially responded.

This table comes from immunoSEQ multiplex PCR, and its TCRdb copy is limited to in-frame clones, with some not included. The sample gives 75,000 to 100,000 clones, about 84% of which show up once; less than 5.5% is in the top ten. The CDR3 contains 15 residues. Trimming removed 5 bases from V and 6 bases from J, with 19 bases in between. Germline lookup yields CDR1 MNHEY and CDR2 SVGAGI. J is TRBJ2-5 and V is TRBV6-5; either TRBD1 or TRBD2 may supply D (6 bases each). The material sequenced was CD4+ or CD8+ T cells sorted from blood, taken in a trial of the OX40 agonist ivuxolimab. The sequence came from an adult with an advanced solid tumor such as melanoma, head and neck, liver or kidney cancer. As DNA, the CDR3 is TGTGCCAGCAGTCCGTCGGGGGCAGCGATGAAGACCCAGTACTTC. It encodes CASSPSGAAMKTQYF.